The next 17 T cell receptor beta chains were all read from a single sample in a study of cytomegalovirus exposure and HLA in healthy donors. Use of 60 Vbeta and 13 Jbeta primers characterized the PCR. Clones were read by immunoSEQ multiplex PCR, and TCRdb kept only the in-frame ones, dropping some. The data hold around 99,000 clones, with 82% observed a single time. Sequenced input: PBMCs. These receptors all come from a man younger than 45 in good health and CMV-seropositive.

CDR3: CASSVGLAGTSYEQYF. The CDR3 coding sequence is TGTGCCAGCAGCGTAGGACTAGCGGGGACATCCTACGAGCAGTACTTC. The J gene is TRBJ2-7, the V gene TRBV9, with TRBD2 matching 11 bases. Germline trimming cut 0 bases from V and 1 base from J; bases unmatched to any gene: 3. This CDR3 spans 16 amino acids. Germline V gene data show CDR1 as SGDLS and CDR2 as YYNGEE. Based on the CDR3 plus reference TRBV9 and TRBJ2-7, the full variable domain is DSGVTQTPKHLITATGQRVTLRCSPRSGDLSVYWYQQSLDQGLQFLIQYYNGEERAKGNILERFSAQQFPDLHSELNLSSLELGDSALYFCASSVGLAGTSYEQYFGPGTRLTVT.

This sequence joins TRBV20-1 and TRBJ1-2; TRBD1 might be the D (5 bases). The V end lost 8 bases, the J end lost 0 bases, and 7 bases lay between the germline ends. The germline gives CDR1 DFQATT, CDR2 SNEGSKA (reference sequence). This CDR3 comprises 11 residues. The DNA for the CDR3 is TGCAGTACCAGGGCTAACTATGGCTACACCTTC. This gives the protein CSTRANYGYTF.

V is TRBV2 and J is TRBJ2-1; 8 bases agree with TRBD2. Per germline, CDR1 SNHLY and CDR2 FYNNEI. V lost 8 bases and J lost 7; bases outside the gene matches: 7. The CDR3 has 13 amino acids. The CDR3 region is CASCLAGVNEQFF. CDR3 sequence (DNA): TGTGCCAGCTGCCTAGCGGGTGTAAATGAGCAGTTCTTC.

This rearrangement joins TRBV5-1 to TRBJ2-5, with D maybe TRBD2 (5 bases). Between the trimmed V and J ends, which lost 8 bases and 2 bases, there was a span of 16 bases. There are 14 residues in the CDR3. Germline CDR1 is SGHRS and CDR2 is YFSETQ. The chain's CDR3 is CASRFEGIQETQYF. DNA of the CDR3: TGCGCCAGTAGATTTGAGGGAATACAAGAGACCCAGTACTTC.

This chain uses TRBV19 with TRBJ1-3, with 7 bases aligning to TRBD1. The ends lost 6 bases at V and 4 bases at J; junction bases unmatched: 6. CDR1 and CDR2 (germline): LNHDA, SQIVND (reference sequence). The CDR3 totals 14 residues. CDR3 protein: CASSPGTEGNTIYF. The CDR3 nucleotides are TGTGCCAGTAGCCCCGGGACAGAGGGAAACACCATATATTTT.

This rearrangement joins TRBV25-1 to TRBJ1-1, with a weak D call TRBD1 (5 bases). Germline V lookup: CDR1 MGHDK, CDR2 SYGVNS. V lost 8 bases to trimming and J lost 3 bases, with 16 bases between them. The CDR3 length is 14 residues. CDR3 protein: CASRPAGVHTEAFF. CDR3 coding DNA: TGTGCCAGCCGCCCGGCGGGGGTTCACACTGAAGCTTTCTTT.

The V call is TRBV18, the J call TRBJ1-1, with TRBD1 identical over 7 bases. CDR1 is KGHSH and CDR2 is LQKENI in the germline V gene. V shed 1 base, J shed 1 base, and the junction held 6 bases outside the gene matches. The CDR3 is made up of 16 amino acids. The CDR3 nucleotides read TGTGCCAGCTCACCACAGCCACAGGGGCGGAACACTGAAGCTTTCTTT. It specifies CASSPQPQGRNTEAFF.

The V and J genes are TRBV27 and TRBJ2-4; 7 positions agree with TRBD2. The CDR3 has 15 residues. Germline V gives CDR1 MNHEY, CDR2 SMNVEV (reference sequence). V dropped 2 bases and J dropped 5; count of bases not matched to a gene: 6. CDR3 in amino acids: CASSLLGLDQNIQYF. The CDR3 nucleotides read TGTGCCAGCAGTTTACTAGGACTAGACCAAAACATTCAGTACTTC.

This chain links TRBV5-1 with TRBJ1-4, with TRBD1 matching over 12 bases. After removal of 4 bases from V and 5 bases from J, the junction contained 6 bases not matched to a gene. The CDR3 contains 16 residues. In germline, CDR1 is SGHRS, CDR2 YFSETQ. The CDR3 nucleotides are TGCGCCAGCAGCAATACCGGGACAGGGGGCAATGAAAAACTGTTTTTT. Amino acids: CASSNTGTGGNEKLFF. Together with reference TRBV5-1 and TRBJ1-4, the CDR3 gives the full variable domain: KAGVTQTPRYLIKTRGQQVTLSCSPISGHRSVSWYQQTPGQGLQFLFEYFSETQRNKGNFPGRFSGRQFSNSRSEMNVSTLELGDSALYLCASSNTGTGGNEKLFFGSGTQLSVL.

The chain carries TRBV9 and TRBJ2-3, with 9 bases that match TRBD2. The CDR3 consists of 16 residues. The J segment lost 4 bases and the V segment lost 0 bases, leaving 6 bases of the junction unmatched. Germline values: CDR1 SGDLS, CDR2 YYNGEE. CDR3 DNA: TGTGCCAGCAGCGTAGCTCTCGGACTAGCGTCAGATACGCAGTATTTT. It codes for CASSVALGLASDTQYF.

To note about this clone: Sequence at one end of the junction differs from germline and may be a read error. The rearrangement joins TRBV7-9 to TRBJ1-4; possibly TRBD1 for D (5 bases). CDR1 and CDR2 (germline): SEHNR, FQNEAQ (reference sequence). The CDR3 has 16 residues. CDR3 loop: CSSRLGVSQGTEKLFF. The CDR3 DNA reads TGTTCCAGCAGGCTCGGAGTATCCCAGGGAACTGAAAAACTGTTTTTT.

The rearrangement joins TRBV11-2 to TRBJ2-7; weak D call: TRBD2 (5 bases). The V and J ends lost 0 bases and 0 bases respectively, with 12 bases between them. The CDR3 loop spans 16 amino acids. The germline V gene has CDR1 SGHAT and CDR2 FQNNGV. CDR3 loop: CASSLDRGWSSYEQYF. The DNA of the CDR3 is TGTGCCAGCAGCTTAGATCGGGGTTGGAGCTCCTACGAGCAGTACTTC.

The gene calls are TRBV7-9 and TRBJ2-1; TRBD2 agrees at 12 bases. The CDR3 is 14 residues long. V lost 7 bases, J lost 6 bases, and 4 bases stayed unmatched. Germline-derived CDR1 and CDR2 are SEHNR and FQNEAQ (reference sequence). CDR3 region: CASKASGGANEQFF. For the CDR3, the DNA is TGTGCCAGCAAGGCTAGCGGGGGGGCCAATGAGCAGTTCTTC.

The chain recombines TRBV7-9 with TRBJ2-1; 7 bases align to TRBD2. In germline, CDR1 is SEHNR, CDR2 FQNEAQ (reference sequence). The CDR3 is made up of 11 amino acids. The junction had 4 bases not matched to a gene; V was cut back by 7 bases and J by 10 bases. CDR3 loop: CASNTGGEQFF. Here the CDR3 DNA reads TGTGCCAGCAATACGGGGGGAGAGCAGTTCTTC. Full variable domain (rest looked up from reference TRBV7-9 and TRBJ2-1): DTGVSQNPRHKITKRGQNVTFRCDPISEHNRLYWYRQTLGQGPEFLTYFQNEAQLEKSRLLSDRFSAERPKGSFSTLEIQRTEQGDSAMYLCASNTGGEQFFGPGTRLTVL.

The J gene is TRBJ1-2, the V gene TRBV27, with D tentatively TRBD1 (6 bases). Germline CDR1 is MNHEY and CDR2 is SMNVEV (reference sequence). CDR3 length: 16 amino acids. V was clipped by 3 bases and J by 4 bases, with 18 bases between them. The CDR3 protein is CASSFGQTPFVYGYTF. The DNA for the CDR3 is TGTGCCAGCAGTTTTGGACAGACCCCTTTTGTCTATGGCTACACCTTC.

V usage is TRBV6-1 and J usage is TRBJ2-1; D is possibly TRBD1 (7 bases). CDR1 is MNHNS, CDR2 SASEGT, per germline. The CDR3 has 16 residues. Trimming cost V 2 bases and J 6 bases, with 17 bases left between them. In DNA, the CDR3 is TGTGCCAGCAGTGAACAGGAGGGGTCAGGGGGCAATGAGCAGTTCTTC. This codes for CASSEQEGSGGNEQFF.

This rearrangement joins TRBV10-3 to TRBJ2-1, with 13 positions matching TRBD2. CDR3 length equals 18 residues. Germline V gene lookup returns CDR1 ENHRY and CDR2 SYGVKD. Trimming cost V 10 bases and J 3 bases; bases outside gene matches: 15. CDR3 residues: CASRLGLAGERGYNEQFF. CDR3 nucleotide sequence: TGTGCCAGCCGTCTCGGACTAGCGGGGGAGCGCGGCTACAATGAGCAGTTCTTC.